This entry concerns a single T cell receptor (beta chain). The study built unsorted libraries from 2 million PBMCs kept at -80 C. The data originate from a study of neurological immune-mediated disorders. Across the whole study: Multiple sclerosis patients numbered some 35, of whom approximately 31 were relapsing-remitting and 3 secondary progressive.

The CDR3 runs 15 residues. CDR1 SEHNR and CDR2 FQNEAQ come from the germline V gene (reference sequence). Germline trimming cut 1 base from V and 5 bases from J; bases unmatched to any gene: 0. The cDNA was synthesized by 5'RACE incorporating 10-nucleotide random UMIs. From 15-18 subjects, every sequencing run obtained over 190 million TCR-beta sequences. One entry per CDR3 protein results from TCRdb running MiXCR on the 5' RACE reads. The table lists 20,000 to 30,000 distinct CDR3 sequences, about 2.5% of them singletons, with roughly 2.5% in the top ten. Input material: PBMCs. V and J are TRBV7-9 and TRBJ2-3; TRBD2 matches 13 bases. The TCR originated in a woman in her fifties or sixties with multiple sclerosis. The CDR3 here is CASSLGTSGGDTQYF. CDR3 DNA: TGTGCCAGCAGCTTAGGGACTAGCGGGGGAGATACGCAGTATTTT.